This T cell receptor (beta chain) appears in the sequencing data of a study of cytomegalovirus exposure and HLA in healthy donors. The PCR had 60 Vbeta and 13 Jbeta primers. Some clones are missing from TCRdb's copy, which holds only in-frame ones; the method was immunoSEQ multiplex PCR. Found here are more than 110,000 clones, 79% of them singletons; the top ten hold about 1%. General study points: Highly shared sequence variants in one cluster were likely a sequencing artifact. A reported reduction in N-insertions relative to the roughly 710-donor mean was seen in an Asian-associated ancestry cluster in a later analysis. A link between a missense DCLRE1C variant and TCR beta V- and J-gene trimming emerged from a later analysis.

Per the germline V gene, CDR1 is SGHTA and CDR2 is FQGNSA. The CDR3 covers 15 residues. V was pared by 1 base and J by 3 bases, with 3 bases of the junction left unmatched. This clone appeared once. Its matching antigen is unknown. This receptor was taken from a man younger than 35 in good health and CMV-seronegative. The chain carries TRBV7-2 and TRBJ1-5; 7 nucleotides match TRBD1. The sample was PBMCs. The CDR3 region is CASSLGGTVNQPQHF. The CDR3 DNA is TGTGCCAGCAGCTTAGGTGGGACAGTCAATCAGCCCCAGCATTTT.